The clone carrying this TCR beta chain has more than one count but fewer than ten. CDR3 length: 16 residues. Germline V gene lookup returns CDR1 SGDLS and CDR2 YYNGEE. Trimming removed 4 bases from V and 1 base from J, with 16 bases in between. The data belong to a study of blood T cell repertoires in COVID-19. On the study more broadly: Acute and convalescent COVID-19 specimens originated in the United States, Italy and Spain.

The protocol was immunoSEQ multiplex PCR, while the TCRdb copy is restricted to in-frame clones and leaves out a portion. Seen here are a few hundred thousand clones, approximately 91% observed once, and the top ten hold under 0.95%. The rearrangement links TRBV9 to TRBJ2-3; D is perhaps TRBD2 (5 bases). This receptor was identified in a woman aged 30 to 39 with acute or convalescent COVID-19. Sequenced sample: peripheral blood. The chain's CDR3 is CASSYLSGVGTDTQYF. The CDR3 DNA reads TGTGCCAGCAGCTACCTAAGCGGTGTGGGCACAGATACGCAGTATTTT.